A selection of T cell receptor beta chains follows, all from one sample in a study of CD8+ T cells in alopecia areata. Method: immunoSEQ multiplex PCR; TCRdb's copy keeps in-frame clones and lacks some. The sample records around 300,000 clones, about 62% being singletons. Sequencing used CD4+ T cells sorted from blood, obtained around week 53, from a patient treated with tofacitinib. The receptor set was obtained from a human donor with alopecia areata. The CDR3 runs from the conserved cysteine through the conserved F or W. The D gene is left open where the match is weak. Clone size is shown for a subset of rows, as once, few, many or a class of expanded clone.

clone size	V gene	CDR3 length	J gene	D gene	CDR3 DNA	CDR3 protein
NA	TRBV25-1	14	TRBJ1-6	NA	TGTGCCAGCAGTCTGGGAGGTTCCTATTCACCCCTCCACTTT	CASSLGGSYSPLHF
NA	TRBV10-3	15	TRBJ1-1	NA	TGTGCCATCAGTGAGGTGAAGATACCCGCAGGCGGAGCTTTCTTT	CAISEVKIPAGGAFF
NA	TRBV6-5	15	TRBJ1-3	NA	TGTGCCAGCAGTTATTCGGCTAGCTCTGGAAACACCATATATTTT	CASSYSASSGNTIYF
NA	TRBV29-1	17	TRBJ2-7	TRBD1	TGCAGCGCCCGGAAAGGGATGGGACAGGGTACCTCCTACGAGCAGTACTTC	CSARKGMGQGTSYEQYF
NA	TRBV15	13	TRBJ1-1	NA	TGTGCCACCAGCAGAGATAGGGTTGGTGAAGCTTTCTTT	CATSRDRVGEAFF
NA	TRBV30	14	TRBJ2-5	NA	TGTGCCTTAAAGGACATCTCGCGGGGAGAGACCCAGTACTTC	CALKDISRGETQYF
NA	TRBV4-3	17	TRBJ2-7	TRBD2	TGCGCCAGCAGCCAAGGTAGCGGGGGCGCATTTTCGGACGAGCAGTACTTC	CASSQGSGGAFSDEQYF
NA	TRBV25-1	18	TRBJ2-2	NA	TGTGCCAGCAGTGAATATGGGCCCAGGGGCTTGAACACCGGGGAGCTGTTTTTT	CASSEYGPRGLNTGELFF
NA	TRBV9	16	TRBJ1-1	TRBD1	TGTGCCAGCAGCGTAGGGCAGGGGGCATGGAACACTGAAGCTTTCTTT	CASSVGQGAWNTEAFF
NA	TRBV30	11	TRBJ2-5	NA	TGTGCCTGGAGTCCCCTGGAGACCCAGTACTTC	CAWSPLETQYF
NA	TRBV2	12	TRBJ1-2	NA	TGTGCCAGCAGTGAAGCGAAACAGGGCTACACCTTC	CASSEAKQGYTF
NA	TRBV29-1	12	TRBJ1-1	NA	TGCAGCGGAGTTGGGGTGAACACTGAAGCTTTCTTT	CSGVGVNTEAFF
NA	TRBV9	16	TRBJ2-1	NA	TGTGCCAGCAGCCCTCAAGGTGGGGGCTCCTACAATGAGCAGTTCTTC	CASSPQGGGSYNEQFF
NA	TRBV5-1	14	TRBJ1-6	NA	TGCGCCAGCAGGTACGGTTCAGTAGATTCACCCCTCCACTTT	CASRYGSVDSPLHF
NA	TRBV11-2	13	TRBJ2-1	NA	TGTGCCAGCAGCCGTAACAGGGAGAATGAGCAGTTCTTC	CASSRNRENEQFF
NA	TRBV29-1	11	TRBJ2-2	NA	TGCAGCGCACAGGGTTTTGGGGAGCTGTTTTTT	CSAQGFGELFF
NA	TRBV21-1	14	TRBJ2-7	NA	TGTGCCAGCAGCGATTCGGAGAACTCCTACGAGCAGTACTTC	CASSDSENSYEQYF
NA	TRBV29-1	13	TRBJ2-1	TRBD2	TGCAGCGTTCGGCGGGGGGTTGTTAGTGAGCAGTTCTTC	CSVRRGVVSEQFF
once	TRBV6-5	14	TRBJ2-5	TRBD2	TGTGCCAGCAGGGCTAGCGGGGGGTTAGAGACCCAGTACTTC	CASRASGGLETQYF
NA	TRBV30	12	TRBJ2-7	NA	TGTGCCTGGAGTGCACAGAGGAACGAGCAGTACTTC	CAWSAQRNEQYF
once	TRBV20-1	11	TRBJ1-2	NA	TGCAGTGGGCGGAGGGGAGATGGCTACACCTTC	CSGRRGDGYTF
NA	TRBV7-7	14	TRBJ2-7	TRBD1	TGTGCTAGCAGCACCGGGACAGAACCCTACGAGCAGTACTTC	CASSTGTEPYEQYF
NA	TRBV7-3	19	TRBJ2-1	NA	TGTGCCAGCAGCTCCCTAGCCCCTCAACAGGGTCAGGGCTACAATGAGCAGTTCTTC	CASSSLAPQQGQGYNEQFF
few	TRBV9	13	TRBJ2-7	NA	TGTGCCAGCAGCGCCGGGACCACCTTCGAGCAGTACTTC	CASSAGTTFEQYF
NA	TRBV29-1	16	TRBJ1-4	TRBD1	TGCAGCGTTGGGACAGGGGGCAGTTTACGGAGAGAAAAACTGTTTTTT	CSVGTGGSLRREKLFF
few	TRBV5-1	13	TRBJ1-1	NA	TGCGCCAGCAGCTTGGAGTATAACAGGGAAGCTTTCTTT	CASSLEYNREAFF
once	TRBV7-9	14	TRBJ2-3	NA	TGTGCCAGCAGCTTAACGGGAAGCACAGATACGCAGTATTTT	CASSLTGSTDTQYF
few	TRBV2	14	TRBJ1-1	TRBD1	TGTGCCAGCAGCCTCCTGACAGGGGAAACTGAAGCTTTCTTT	CASSLLTGETEAFF
NA	TRBV4-1	14	TRBJ2-7	TRBD1	TGCGCCAGCAGCCAGGCTGACAGGGATGACGAGCAGTACTTC	CASSQADRDDEQYF
NA	TRBV7-2	12	TRBJ2-7	NA	TGTGCCAGCAGCACTACGGGGTACGAGCAGTACTTC	CASSTTGYEQYF
NA	TRBV25-1	15	TRBJ2-7	NA	TGTGCCAGCAGCGTGTGGGACAAGGGAATCTACGAGCAGTACTTC	CASSVWDKGIYEQYF
NA	TRBV9	13	TRBJ2-7	NA	TGTGCCTCCAGTCAGGGAAGTTCCTACGAGCAGTACTTC	CASSQGSSYEQYF
once	TRBV6-5	12	TRBJ1-2	NA	TGTGCCAGCAGTGACAGCCTCGGAGGCTACACCTTC	CASSDSLGGYTF
NA	TRBV27	16	TRBJ1-1	TRBD1	TGTGCCAGCAGTTTATCCGGACCTAGGGGGCCGGTTGAAGCTTTCTTT	CASSLSGPRGPVEAFF
few	TRBV29-1	14	TRBJ2-3	NA	TGCAGCGTGCCCCGGAGGGCCGCCACAGATACGCAGTATTTT	CSVPRRAATDTQYF